This TCR beta chain was captured by sequencing in a study of T-cell reconstitution after alpha-beta-depleted transplantation in children. Unique molecular identifiers were incorporated into the prepared TCRbeta library. TCRdb reanalysed the PCR reads using MiXCR and keeps one entry per CDR3 protein. The table lists tens of thousands of distinct CDR3 sequences, 7% to 8% of them singletons. Per germline, CDR1 SEHNR and CDR2 FQNEAQ (reference sequence). With 3 bases removed from V and 1 base from J, the gap between germline ends came to 11 bases. CDR3 length equals 15 residues. This clonotype was seen more than once but under ten times.

Sample: PBMCs from the stem cell graft donor, taken from the stem cell graft. The chain joins TRBV7-9 to TRBJ2-3, with D perhaps TRBD1 or TRBD2 (5 bases each). This receptor was taken from a human donor who donated a stem cell graft to a child with acute lymphoblastic leukemia. CDR3 loop: CASSLGTVRTDTQYF. The DNA of the CDR3 is TGTGCCAGCAGCTTGGGGACGGTCCGCACAGATACGCAGTATTTT.